One sample yielded the 2 T cell receptor beta chains listed below, sequenced in a study of response to subunit inactivated influenza vaccine. MiXCR was run by TCRdb on the RT-PCR reads, yielding one entry per CDR3 protein. Among 450,000 to 550,000 distinct CDR3 sequences listed, around 25% were seen once. Sequenced material: CD4+ T cells sorted from PBMCs, taken more than 4 days after vaccination. Receptors originate from a man between 50 and 59 years old who received an inactivated influenza vaccine.

The gene calls are TRBV20-1 and TRBJ2-1; no clear D gene. Trimming removed 7 bases from V and 2 bases from J, with 15 bases in between. The CDR3 loop spans 14 amino acids. Germline-derived CDR1 and CDR2 are DFQATT and SNEGSKA (reference sequence). CDR3 in amino acids: CSGKGGDTYNEQFF. The DNA for the CDR3 is TGCAGTGGCAAGGGCGGAGACACCTACAATGAGCAGTTCTTC.

The chain couples TRBV5-5 to TRBJ1-1; the D gene is possibly TRBD1 (5 bases). The CDR3 extends over 15 amino acids. V dropped 2 bases and J dropped 2 bases, with 13 bases sitting between them. The germline CDR1 and CDR2 sequences are SGHKS and YYEKEE (reference sequence). The DNA of the CDR3 is TGTGCCAGCAGCTTTGCCGGGGGACCTAACACTGAAGCTTTCTTT. Protein product: CASSFAGGPNTEAFF.